This note documents a single T cell receptor (beta chain) sequence. J gave up 4 bases and V 5 bases, and 7 bases lay outside the gene matches. The CDR3 contains 14 residues. The germline V gene encodes CDR1 SQVTM and CDR2 ANQGSEA. This entry belongs to a study of blood T cell repertoires in COVID-19. For the study at large: The United States, Italy and Spain supplied acute and convalescent COVID-19 samples. From T cells, B-cell-depleted T cells, or PBMCs came the material, which was cDNA or gDNA.

Study processing details: Estimation of nucleated cell counts was performed using reference gene primer amplification. Assay used: immunoSEQ multiplex PCR; TCRdb lists only in-frame clones, some missing. The V and J calls and clone size are taken from that table; D and trimming were inferred from the DNA. The sample contains about 88,000 clones, 85% to 95% of which appear only once. This rearrangement joins TRBV29-1 to TRBJ2-5, with 10 bases matching TRBD2. The specimen sequenced was peripheral blood. This clonotype originated in a man aged 55 to 70 with acute or convalescent COVID-19. CDR3 loop: CSVWGAGGVETQYF. The CDR3 bases are TGCAGCGTTTGGGGAGCGGGAGGGGTAGAGACCCAGTACTTC. The variable domain in full, completed from reference TRBV29-1 and TRBJ2-5, reads SAVISQKPSRDICQRGTSLTIQCQVDSQVTMMFWYRQQPGQSLTLIATANQGSEATYESGFVIDKFPISRPNLTFSTLTVSNMSPEDSSIYLCSVWGAGGVETQYFGPGTRLLVL.